Included here is one T cell receptor (beta chain) sequence, with context. Its antigen is not identified. This entry is derived from a study of CD8+CD57+ T cells in acquired aplastic anemia. Turning to the study itself: On average, sorted CD4+ and CD8+ cells gave 3.2 ug of DNA. Read counts for CD4+ cells (from healthy donors) averaged roughly 11 million.

Study results and limitations: Patients had roughly 30 CD8+ CDR3 sequences in common with controls (the shared set). Patients and healthy controls showed no significant CD8+ Simpson's diversity difference.

Genomic DNA, serving as template, underwent TCR beta VDJ and CDR3 profiling. TCRdb recomputed calls from the reads with MiXCR, one row per CDR3 protein. The table lists tens of thousands of distinct CDR3 sequences, 76% of them singletons. Germline V lookup: CDR1 LGHNA, CDR2 YSLEER. The CDR3 has 14 residues. Trimming took 0 bases from V and 5 from J, leaving 11 bases between them. The sequence was collected from a human donor in good health, serving as a control. The chain links TRBV4-3 to TRBJ2-7; D not certain. Source material: sorted CD4+, CD8+, or CD8+CD57+ T cells (not recorded which) from PBMCs. CDR3 coding DNA: TGCGCCAGCAGCCAAGAGCTCGGTCGCAACGAGCAGTACTTC. Translation gives CASSQELGRNEQYF.